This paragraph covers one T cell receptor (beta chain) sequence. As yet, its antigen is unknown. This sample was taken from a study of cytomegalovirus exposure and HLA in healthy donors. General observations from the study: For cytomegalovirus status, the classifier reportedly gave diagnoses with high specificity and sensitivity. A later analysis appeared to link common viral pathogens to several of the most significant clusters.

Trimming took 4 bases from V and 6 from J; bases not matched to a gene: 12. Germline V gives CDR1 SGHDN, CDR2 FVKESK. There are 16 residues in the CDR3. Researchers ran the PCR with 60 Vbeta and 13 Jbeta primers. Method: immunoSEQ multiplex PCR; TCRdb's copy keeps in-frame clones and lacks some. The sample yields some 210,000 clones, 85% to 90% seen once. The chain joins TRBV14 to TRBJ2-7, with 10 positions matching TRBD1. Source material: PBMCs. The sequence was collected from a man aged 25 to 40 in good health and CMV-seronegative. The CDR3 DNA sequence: TGTGCCAGCAGCCGAGTATACGGGACAGGGGAAGCCGAGCAGTACTTC. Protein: CASSRVYGTGEAEQYF.